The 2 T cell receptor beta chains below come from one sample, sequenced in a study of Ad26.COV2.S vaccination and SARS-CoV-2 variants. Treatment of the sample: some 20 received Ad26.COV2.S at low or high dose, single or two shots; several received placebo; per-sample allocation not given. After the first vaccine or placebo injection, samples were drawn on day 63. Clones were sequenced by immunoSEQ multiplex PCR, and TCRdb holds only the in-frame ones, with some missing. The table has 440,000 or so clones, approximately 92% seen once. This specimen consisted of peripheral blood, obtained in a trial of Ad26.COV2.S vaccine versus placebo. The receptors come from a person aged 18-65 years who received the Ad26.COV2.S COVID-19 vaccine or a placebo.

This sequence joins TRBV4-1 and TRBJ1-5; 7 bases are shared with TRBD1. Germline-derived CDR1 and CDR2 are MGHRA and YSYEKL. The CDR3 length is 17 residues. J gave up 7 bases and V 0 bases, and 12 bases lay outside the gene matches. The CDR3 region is CASSQDLSTGAGQPQHF. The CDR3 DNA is TGCGCCAGCAGCCAAGATCTAAGTACAGGGGCGGGACAGCCCCAGCATTTT.

The CDR3, as DNA: TGCAGCGTTGTGACAGGGGCGATAGATACGCAGTATTTT. The encoded protein is CSVVTGAIDTQYF. J is TRBJ2-3 and V is TRBV29-1; 8 bases map to TRBD1. V lost 4 bases to trimming and J lost 5 bases; unmatched junction nucleotides: 5. CDR1 and CDR2 (germline): SQVTM, ANQGSEA. This CDR3 contains 13 residues.